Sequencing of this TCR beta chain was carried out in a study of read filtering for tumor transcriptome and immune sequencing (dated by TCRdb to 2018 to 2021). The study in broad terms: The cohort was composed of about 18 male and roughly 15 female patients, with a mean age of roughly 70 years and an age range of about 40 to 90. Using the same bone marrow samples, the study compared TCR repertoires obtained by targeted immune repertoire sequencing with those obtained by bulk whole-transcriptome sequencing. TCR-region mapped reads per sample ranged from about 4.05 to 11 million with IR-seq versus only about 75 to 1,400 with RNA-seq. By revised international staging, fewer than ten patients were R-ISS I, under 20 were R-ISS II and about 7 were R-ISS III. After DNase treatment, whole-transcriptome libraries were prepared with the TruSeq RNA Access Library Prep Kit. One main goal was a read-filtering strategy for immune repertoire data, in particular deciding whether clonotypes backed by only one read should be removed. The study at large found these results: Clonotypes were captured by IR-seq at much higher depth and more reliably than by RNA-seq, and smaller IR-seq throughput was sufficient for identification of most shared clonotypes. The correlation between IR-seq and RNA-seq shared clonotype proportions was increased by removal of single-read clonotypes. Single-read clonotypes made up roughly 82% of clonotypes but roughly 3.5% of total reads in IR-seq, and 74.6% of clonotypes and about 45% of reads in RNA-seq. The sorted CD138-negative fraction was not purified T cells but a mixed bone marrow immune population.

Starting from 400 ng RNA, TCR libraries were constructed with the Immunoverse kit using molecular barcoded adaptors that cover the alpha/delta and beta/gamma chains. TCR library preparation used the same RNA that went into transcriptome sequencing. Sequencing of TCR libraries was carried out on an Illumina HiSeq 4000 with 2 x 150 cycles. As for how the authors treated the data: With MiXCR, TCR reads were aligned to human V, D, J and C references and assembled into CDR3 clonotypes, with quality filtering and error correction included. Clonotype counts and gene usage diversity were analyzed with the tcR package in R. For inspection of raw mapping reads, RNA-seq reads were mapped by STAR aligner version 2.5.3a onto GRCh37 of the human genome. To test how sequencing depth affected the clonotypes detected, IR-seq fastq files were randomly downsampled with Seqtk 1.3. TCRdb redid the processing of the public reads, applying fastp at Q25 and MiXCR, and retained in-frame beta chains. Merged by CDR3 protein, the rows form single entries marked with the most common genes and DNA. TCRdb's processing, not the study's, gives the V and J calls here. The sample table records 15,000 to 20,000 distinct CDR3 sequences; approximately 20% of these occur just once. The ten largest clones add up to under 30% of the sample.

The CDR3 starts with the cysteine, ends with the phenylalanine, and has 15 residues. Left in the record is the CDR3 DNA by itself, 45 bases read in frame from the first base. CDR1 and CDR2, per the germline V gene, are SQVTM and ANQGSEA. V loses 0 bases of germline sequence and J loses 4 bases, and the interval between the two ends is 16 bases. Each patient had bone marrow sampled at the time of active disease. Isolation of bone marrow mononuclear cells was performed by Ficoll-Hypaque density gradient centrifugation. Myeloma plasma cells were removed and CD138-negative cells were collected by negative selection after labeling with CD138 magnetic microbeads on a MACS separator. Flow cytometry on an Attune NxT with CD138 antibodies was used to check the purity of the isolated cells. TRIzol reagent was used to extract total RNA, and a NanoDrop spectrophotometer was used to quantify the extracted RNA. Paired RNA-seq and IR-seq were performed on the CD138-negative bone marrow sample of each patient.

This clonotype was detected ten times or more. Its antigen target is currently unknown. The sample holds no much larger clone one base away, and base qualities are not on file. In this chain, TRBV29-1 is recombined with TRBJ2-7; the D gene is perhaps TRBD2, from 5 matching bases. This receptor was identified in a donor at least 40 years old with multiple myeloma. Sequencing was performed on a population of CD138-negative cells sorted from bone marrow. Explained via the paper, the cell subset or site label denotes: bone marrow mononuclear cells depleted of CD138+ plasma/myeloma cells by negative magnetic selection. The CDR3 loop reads CSVEDLRELKYEQYF. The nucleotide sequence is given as TGCAGCGTTGAAGATCTACGGGAATTGAAGTACGAGCAGTACTTC.